This is a list of T cell receptor beta chains from one sample in a study of human T cells and chemical hapten exposure. TCRdb reprocessed the RACE reads via MiXCR and lists one record per CDR3 protein. The sample lists under 200,000 distinct CDR3 sequences, about 27% occurring once. The material was whole blood, obtained in connection with sensitization to the hapten diphenylcyclopropenone (DPC). The receptors here all came from a woman under 30 with alopecia areata. Some clones in this sample may be carry-over from other donors' samples. The CDR3 runs from the conserved cysteine through the conserved F or W. The order of the fields is J gene, V gene, D gene, clone size, CDR3 DNA, CDR3 protein. D genes are given only for firm matches. Expanded clones are given a class, and other clones once, few, many or no size at all.

TRBJ2-3	TRBV6-2/TRBV6-3	TRBD2	few	TGTGCCAGCAGTTACTCGCCGAAGGCGGGAGCAGAAGATACGCAGTATTTT	CASSYSPKAGAEDTQYF
TRBJ2-4	TRBV21-1	NA	few	TGTGCCAGCAGCACGAGGTTAGCCAAAAACATTCAGTACTTC	CASSTRLAKNIQYF
TRBJ2-3	TRBV29-1	NA	NA	TGCAGCGTTGAAGGTACAGACATCGGAACAGATACGCAGTATTTT	CSVEGTDIGTDTQYF
TRBJ2-1	TRBV7-2	TRBD2	NA	TGTGCCAGCAGCTTCCAGCGGGGGGGCGCTGATGAGCAGTTCTTC	CASSFQRGGADEQFF
TRBJ1-5	TRBV6-1	TRBD1	few	TGTGCCAGCAGTGCTGACAGGGAGAGCAATCAGCCCCAGCATTTT	CASSADRESNQPQHF
TRBJ2-1	TRBV12-3/TRBV12-4	TRBD2	many	TGTGCCAGCAGTTCGGGACTAGCGTTTGAGCAGTTCTTC	CASSSGLAFEQFF
TRBJ1-1	TRBV6-6	NA	NA	TGTGCCAGCAGTTCCCGACGGCTTGAAGCTTTCTTT	CASSSRRLEAFF
TRBJ2-4	TRBV29-1	TRBD2	NA	TGCAGCGTTTACGCCAGAGCGGGGGGGGTGGAAAACATTCAGTACTTC	CSVYARAGGVENIQYF
TRBJ2-3	TRBV29-1	TRBD1	NA	TGCAGCGGTAGGGACAGCCTTATGGGCACAGATACGCAGTATTTT	CSGRDSLMGTDTQYF
TRBJ1-2	TRBV11-2	TRBD1	NA	TGTGCCAGCAGCCCCGGGACAGGGGTCTATGGCTACACCTTC	CASSPGTGVYGYTF
TRBJ2-1	TRBV7-2	NA	few	TGTGCCAGCAGCTTAGTGGGGGCCCCCCAGGGGAGGAGTGAGCAGTTCTTC	CASSLVGAPQGRSEQFF